This T cell receptor (beta chain) emerged from a study of T-cell reconstitution after alpha-beta-depleted transplantation in children. Study outcomes and limitations: Expanded graft clones numbering several hundred reportedly gave rise to alpha-beta T cells about two months after transplant. Several patients had high TCRbeta diversity at day 60; it came from surviving recipient T cells and thymic progenitors. A year had passed since transplant, and T-cell counts and diversity by then came mostly from newly produced T cells.

This clonotype was seen many times. No antigen is known for it. This CDR3 comprises 14 residues. Looked up from germline, CDR1 is MNHNS and CDR2 is SASEGT. Trimming pared 2 bases from V and 4 bases from J, leaving 9 bases between. The TCRbeta library was prepared with unique molecular identifiers. TCRdb itself ran the PCR reads through MiXCR, one entry per CDR3 protein. The data contain around 180,000 distinct CDR3 sequences, approximately 12% of them singletons. The sample in question was PBMCs, obtained before TCRalphabeta/CD19-depleted stem cell transplant. The chain is built from TRBV6-1 and TRBJ1-3; D is unresolved. This clonotype was sampled from a boy aged 2 to 9 with acute myeloid leukemia, due to receive a stem cell transplant. CDR3 amino acids: CASSEYGRGNTIYF. CDR3 bases: TGTGCCAGCAGTGAATATGGGCGGGGAAACACCATATATTTT.